This TCR beta chain was sequenced in a study of blood T cell repertoires in COVID-19. Across the study: Acute and convalescent COVID-19 specimens originated in the United States, Italy and Spain. In each case, the material was cDNA or gDNA derived from T cells, B-cell-depleted T cells, or PBMCs.

Trimming took 5 bases from V and 1 from J; bases not matched to a gene: 10. Per germline, CDR1 MNHEY and CDR2 SMNVEV (reference sequence). This CDR3 contains 17 residues. In the study's own analysis: Cell counts per sample came from amplifying reference gene primers. Sequencing used immunoSEQ multiplex PCR; TCRdb keeps in-frame clones, though not all of them. The V and J calls and clone size come from that table; D and trimming were worked out from the DNA. Of 250,000 to 350,000 clones in the sample, about nine tenths are singletons; the top ten hold about 2.5%. The sequence was collected from a man younger than 30 with active or convalescent COVID-19. Sequencing input: peripheral blood. This chain links TRBV27 with TRBJ1-2; 10 bases match TRBD1. CDR3 nucleotides: TGTGCCAGCAGTCTTCGGCCGGGACAGGGGCTTAACTATGGCTACACCTTC. Translated, it gives CASSLRPGQGLNYGYTF.